Below are 15 T cell receptor beta chains sequenced from a single sample in a study of Tregs in tolerant kidney transplant recipients. Clones were read by immunoSEQ multiplex PCR, and TCRdb kept only the in-frame ones, dropping some. The table records more than 70,000 clones, roughly 91% of them present only once. Recipients received nonmyeloablative bone marrow transplants from related graft donors, with transient mixed chimerism. Sequencing used CD4+ T cells from blood (PBMCs), obtained 24 months after the transplant. These receptors were taken from a human patient who received a combined kidney and bone marrow transplant. Some T cells here may be from the graft donor.

The chain recombines TRBV28 with TRBJ2-7; D ambiguous. The V end lost 5 bases, the J end lost 0 bases, and 8 bases lay between the germline ends. CDR3 length: 13 amino acids. Germline assignment: CDR1 MDHEN and CDR2 SYDVKM. CDR3 in amino acids: CASSPPNSYEQYF. CDR3 bases: TGTGCCAGCAGTCCCCCCAACTCCTACGAGCAGTACTTC.

The chain is built from TRBV6-1 and TRBJ1-5; 9 nucleotides match TRBD1. Germline CDR1 reads MNHNS; CDR2 reads SASEGT. The CDR3 has 14 amino acids. Losses at the gene ends were 4 bases for V and 6 bases for J; bases not matched to a gene: 4. The CDR3 loop is CASSVQGARQPQHF. CDR3 sequence (DNA): TGTGCCAGCAGTGTACAGGGGGCACGTCAGCCCCAGCATTTT.

The chain's CDR3 is CASRVGAWGANVLTF. The CDR3 DNA reads as TGTGCCAGTAGGGTGGGGGCGTGGGGGGCCAACGTCCTGACTTTC. This chain links TRBV19 with TRBJ2-6, with D possibly TRBD1 on 6 matching bases. The CDR3 runs 15 residues. V was cut by 6 bases and J by 4 bases, with 13 bases left in between. Per germline, CDR1 LNHDA and CDR2 SQIVND (reference sequence).

The chain carries TRBV6-1 and TRBJ2-1; 9 bases are a match to TRBD2. The CDR3 spans 15 residues. V lost 5 bases to trimming and J lost 9 bases; unmatched junction nucleotides: 11. Germline V gene data show CDR1 as MNHNS and CDR2 as SASEGT. The DNA of the CDR3 is TGTGCCAGCAGTTTCGGGACTAGCAAGCGAAGTGAGCAGTTCTTC. Translated, it gives CASSFGTSKRSEQFF.

On this clone: The sample holds other DNA sequences that translate to the same CDR3. The rearrangement joins TRBV25-1 to TRBJ1-6; a weak D match, TRBD1 (5 bases). V was cut by 0 bases and J by 5 bases, with 14 bases left in between. From germline, CDR1 is MGHDK and CDR2 SYGVNS. The CDR3 is made up of 17 amino acids. The CDR3 nucleotides are TGTGCCAGCAGTGAATATAGGCGGGGGTCAAATAATTCACCCCTCCACTTT. As protein: CASSEYRRGSNNSPLHF. Based on the CDR3 plus reference TRBV25-1 and TRBJ1-6, the full variable domain is EADIYQTPRYLVIGTGKKITLECSQTMGHDKMYWYQQDPGMELHLIHYSYGVNSTEKGDLSSESTVSRIRTEHFPLTLESARPSHTSQYLCASSEYRRGSNNSPLHFGNGTRLTVT.

This clone has just a few counts. J is TRBJ2-1 and V is TRBV10-3; TRBD2 matches 11 bases. J gave up 10 bases and V 3 bases, and 11 bases lay outside the gene matches. Germline V lookup: CDR1 ENHRY, CDR2 SYGVKD. This CDR3 comprises 16 residues. The CDR3 loop is CAISEEGLAGGREQFF. The CDR3 nucleotides are TGTGCCATCAGTGAAGAAGGGCTAGCGGGAGGTCGGGAGCAGTTCTTC.

The count of this clone is one. The V gene is TRBV15, the J gene TRBJ1-2; possible D gene TRBD1, 5 bases. The length of the CDR3 is 15 residues. V lost 5 bases and J lost 9, with 22 bases in between. Germline-derived CDR1 and CDR2 are LNHNV and YYDKDF (reference sequence). The CDR3 DNA reads as TGTGCCACCAGCGGACGGGCCTGGCAGGGCGGCAGCTACACCTTC. Translation gives CATSGRAWQGGSYTF.

The V gene is TRBV10-3, the J gene TRBJ1-2, with 8 bases identical to TRBD1. CDR1 and CDR2 (germline): ENHRY, SYGVKD. The CDR3 contains 14 residues. After removal of 10 bases from V and 4 bases from J, the junction contained 11 bases not matched to a gene. The DNA for the CDR3 is TGTGCCACGAATTTCGGACAGGGCCTCTATGGCTACACCTTC. Translation gives CATNFGQGLYGYTF.

This rearrangement joins TRBV30 to TRBJ2-1; D perhaps matches TRBD1 (5 bases). Germline CDR1 and CDR2: GTSNPN and SVGIG (reference sequence). There are 13 residues in the CDR3. Deletions cut 2 bases from V and 10 bases from J, with 15 bases between. The CDR3 sequence is CAWSRTSGTEQFF. The CDR3 DNA reads as TGTGCCTGGAGTCGGACATCTGGCACCGAGCAGTTCTTC.

The chain uses TRBV19 and TRBJ1-5; 8 nucleotides align to TRBD1. This CDR3 has 15 residues. V lost 8 bases, J lost 3 bases, and 9 bases stayed unmatched. Germline values: CDR1 LNHDA, CDR2 SQIVND (reference sequence). CDR3 sequence (DNA): TGTGCCAGTTCCCCTAGGACAGGGAACAATCAGCCCCAGCATTTT. Translating gives CASSPRTGNNQPQHF.

This clone was detected only once. The genes are TRBV10-3 and TRBJ2-5; 8 nucleotides agree with TRBD2. The J call may be in error: the DNA end matches TRBJ2-7 better. The germline V gene encodes CDR1 ENHRY and CDR2 SYGVKD. The CDR3 length is 14 residues. The CDR3 region is CATTSFSGTYEQYF. For the CDR3, the DNA is TGTGCCACCACCAGTTTTAGCGGGACCTACGAGCAGTACTTC.

This chain links TRBV28 with TRBJ1-5, with D hard to call. Trimming pared 3 bases from V and 5 bases from J, leaving 11 bases between. The CDR3 contains 14 residues. In germline, CDR1 is MDHEN, CDR2 SYDVKM. The CDR3 protein is CASSFGRSHQPQHF. DNA for the CDR3: TGTGCCAGCAGTTTTGGGCGCAGCCATCAGCCCCAGCATTTT. Full variable domain (rest looked up from reference TRBV28 and TRBJ1-5): DVKVTQSSRYLVKRTGEKVFLECVQDMDHENMFWYRQDPGLGLRLIYFSYDVKMKEKGDIPEGYSVSREKKERFSLILESASTNQTSMYLCASSFGRSHQPQHFGDGTRLSIL.

The rearrangement links TRBV6-5 to TRBJ1-1; no clear D gene. The CDR3 has 13 residues. V shed 8 bases and J shed 3 bases, with 13 bases lying between them. Per the germline V gene, CDR1 is MNHEY and CDR2 is SVGAGI. CDR3 bases: TGTGCCAGCCACGGAGGGTTGGACACTGAAGCTTTCTTT. Translation: CASHGGLDTEAFF.

The gene calls are TRBV30 and TRBJ2-7, with 9 bases that match TRBD1. The V gene end was trimmed by 5 bases and the J gene end by 4 bases; junction bases not matched to a gene: 9. Germline V CDR1 and CDR2: GTSNPN, SVGIG (reference sequence). The CDR3 is 14 residues long. CDR3 coding DNA: TGTGCCTGGGGACAGGGGCGATACCTTTACGAGCAGTACTTC. Residues: CAWGQGRYLYEQYF.

J is TRBJ1-1 and V is TRBV7-9; D may be TRBD1 (6 bases). V lost 7 bases, J lost 0 bases, and 15 bases lay in between. This CDR3 spans 15 amino acids. CDR1 and CDR2 from the germline V gene are SEHNR and FQNEAQ (reference sequence). This chain's CDR3 is CASKSPGQMNTEAFF. CDR3 in DNA: TGTGCCAGCAAATCTCCGGGACAAATGAACACTGAAGCTTTCTTT.